This T cell receptor (beta chain) emerged from a study of molecular identifiers for immune sequencing clone quantification. Study summary: Sequencing covered four of five parts into which replicate RNA from approximately 20,000 or 100,000 naive CD8 cells was split. General study findings and limits: In naive cells, clones above 20 RNA copies held under 1% of molecules, whereas in effector cells they held over 99%.

Naive CD8 T cells were FACS-sorted by CD8+CD4-CCR7+CD45RA+ markers. To note about this clonotype: Its antigen is still unknown.

TCRdb redid the calling of the PCR reads with MiXCR, one entry per CDR3 protein. In the table there are about 630,000 distinct CDR3 sequences, about 25% of which are singletons. From germline, CDR1 is SNHLY and CDR2 FYNNEI. The CDR3 is 15 residues long. V was shortened by 3 bases and J by 3 bases, with 15 bases between the two germline ends. The specimen sequenced was naive CD8+ T cells from blood, with Jurkat cell RNA spiked in. Subset reported: FACS-sorted CD8+CD4-CCR7+CD45RA+ naive T cells. The V call is TRBV2, the J call TRBJ2-7, with D perhaps matching TRBD1 or TRBD2 (5 bases each). The sequence was collected from a human donor in good health. Some libraries in this study had Jurkat cell RNA spiked in. The DNA of the CDR3 is TGTGCCAGCAGTGAGGTGACAGCGGAATACTACGAGCAGTACTTC. Protein product: CASSEVTAEYYEQYF.